This TCR beta chain was found in a study of response to subunit inactivated influenza vaccine. Study-wide findings and caveats: Authors suggested each seasonal influenza vaccination recruits few new T cells.

The CDR3 has 13 amino acids. Germline V CDR1 and CDR2: DFQATT, SNEGSKA (reference sequence). Trimming stripped 3 bases from V and 1 base from J, with 4 bases between. Only a few counts were recorded for this clonotype. Its specificity is unknown. Using its own MiXCR run on the RT-PCR reads, TCRdb lists one record per CDR3 protein. The sample has fewer than 650,000 distinct CDR3 sequences; around 13% are singletons. This TCR was recovered from a man aged 45-65 years who received an inactivated influenza vaccine. The sequencing used PBMCs from blood, collected roughly 6 weeks after vaccination. The chain couples TRBV20-1 to TRBJ2-6; D gene uncertain. CDR3 region: CSARGSGANVLTF. The CDR3 DNA reads TGCAGTGCTAGGGGATCTGGGGCCAACGTCCTGACTTTC.